The 4 T cell receptor beta chains reported below all come from one sample, sequenced in a study of OX40 agonist ivuxolimab in advanced cancers. TCRdb's table, derived via immunoSEQ multiplex PCR, lists solely in-frame clones and lacks some. The repertoire holds 65,000 to 95,000 clones, with just over 90% as singletons. Material: CD4+ or CD8+ T cells sorted from blood, obtained in a trial of the OX40 agonist ivuxolimab. The receptor set was obtained from an adult with an advanced solid tumor such as melanoma, head and neck, liver or kidney cancer.

The chain combines TRBV7-6 with TRBJ2-3; TRBD2 is a possible D gene (7 bases). V gave up 1 base and J gave up 2 bases, with 13 bases separating them. The CDR3 is 16 amino acids. Per germline, CDR1 SGHVS and CDR2 FNYEAQ. CDR3 in amino acids: CASSLEGGDYTDTQYF. In nucleotides, the CDR3 is TGTGCCAGCAGCTTAGAGGGGGGGGATTACACAGATACGCAGTATTTT.

This rearrangement joins TRBV19 to TRBJ1-5; D not certain. From germline, CDR1 is LNHDA and CDR2 SQIVND (reference sequence). CDR3 length equals 14 residues. Trimming left V 6 bases short and J 2 bases short, with 11 bases between. CDR3 in amino acids: CASRSGIRNQPQHF. The CDR3 bases are TGTGCCAGTAGGTCGGGGATTCGCAATCAGCCCCAGCATTTT.

This clone was counted a single time. This chain connects TRBV7-2 to TRBJ1-1, with a tentative D call TRBD1 (5 bases). Germline-derived CDR1 and CDR2 are SGHTA and FQGNSA. This CDR3 is built from 13 residues. Trimming shortened V by 5 bases and J by 4 bases, and 11 bases separated the two germline ends. The CDR3 sequence is CASSAMGGTEAFF. The CDR3 region has the DNA TGTGCCAGCAGCGCTATGGGGGGCACTGAAGCTTTCTTT.

V usage is TRBV5-4 and J usage is TRBJ2-2, with 9 bases lining up with TRBD2. Per germline, CDR1 SGHNT and CDR2 YYREEE (reference sequence). V gave up 4 bases and J gave up 5 bases; unmatched junction bases: 9. This CDR3 is 16 amino acids long. The CDR3 loop is CASSLSGRLGTGELFF. CDR3 bases: TGTGCCAGCAGCCTTAGCGGGAGACTGGGAACCGGGGAGCTGTTTTTT. Full variable domain (missing parts from reference TRBV5-4 and TRBJ2-2): ETGVTQSPTHLIKTRGQQVTLRCSSQSGHNTVSWYQQALGQGPQFIFQYYREEENGRGNFPPRFSGLQFPNYSSELNVNALELDDSALYLCASSLSGRLGTGELFFGEGSRLTVL.